This entry describes one T cell receptor (beta chain). The antigen is not known. These data are taken from a study of PD-1 blockade in classical Hodgkin lymphoma. Study-level results: Only CD4+ TCR diversity, not CD8+, had risen significantly by C4D1.

Some clones are missing from TCRdb's copy, which holds only in-frame ones; the method was immunoSEQ multiplex PCR. The sample consists of approximately 58,000 clones, more than 85% of them appearing once. Every one of the patients relapsed after autologous stem cell transplantation (brentuximab vedotin exposure was variable). Per the germline V gene, CDR1 is LGHNA and CDR2 is YSLEER. J was trimmed by 0 bases and V by 6 bases; bases with no gene match: 8. The CDR3 has 15 residues. Sequences were derived from peripheral blood mononuclear cells (PBMCs), sampled before the second cycle of nivolumab. The sequence derives from a human donor with classical Hodgkin lymphoma. V usage is TRBV4-3 and J usage is TRBJ2-7, with 7 bases lining up with TRBD1. The CDR3 DNA sequence: TGCGCCAGCAGACTTCGGGACAGCAGCTCCTACGAGCAGTACTTC. It encodes CASRLRDSSSYEQYF.